This T cell receptor beta chain was obtained from a study of blood T cell repertoires in COVID-19. Sequenced by immunoSEQ multiplex PCR; TCRdb stores in-frame clones only, minus some. Among 350,000 to 500,000 clones listed, roughly 90% were seen once. The CDR3 covers 14 residues. Germline CDR1 reads SQVTM; CDR2 reads ANQGSEA. V lost 3 bases and J 5 bases, leaving 16 bases between the germline ends. This TCR was recovered from a woman under 30 who had been exposed to COVID-19. What was sequenced was PBMCs or T cells enriched from blood (not recorded which). The rearrangement joins TRBV29-1 to TRBJ1-1; D ambiguous. DNA for the CDR3: TGCAGCGTTGATGGGTTTTCTCCGGGTACTGAAGCTTTCTTT. Amino acid sequence: CSVDGFSPGTEAFF.